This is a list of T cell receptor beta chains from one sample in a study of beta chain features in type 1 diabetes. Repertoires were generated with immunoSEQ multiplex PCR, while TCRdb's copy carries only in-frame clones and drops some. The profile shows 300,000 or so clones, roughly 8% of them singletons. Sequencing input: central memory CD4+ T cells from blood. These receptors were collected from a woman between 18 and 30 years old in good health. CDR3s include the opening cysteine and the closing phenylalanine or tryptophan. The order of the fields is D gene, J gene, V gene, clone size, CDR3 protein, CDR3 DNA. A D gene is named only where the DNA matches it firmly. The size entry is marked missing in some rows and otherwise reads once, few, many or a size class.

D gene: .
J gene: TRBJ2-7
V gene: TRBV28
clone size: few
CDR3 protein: CASGGGLDLGEQYF
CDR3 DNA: TGTGCCAGTGGGGGTGGGTTGGATCTGGGAGAGCAGTACTTC

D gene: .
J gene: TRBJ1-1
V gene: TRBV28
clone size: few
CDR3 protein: CASSANTEAFF
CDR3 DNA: TGTGCCAGCAGTGCCAACACTGAAGCTTTCTTT

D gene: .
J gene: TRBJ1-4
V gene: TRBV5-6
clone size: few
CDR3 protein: CASSSFAAWGEKLFF
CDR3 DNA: TGTGCCAGCAGCTCATTCGCGGCCTGGGGGGAAAAACTGTTTTTT

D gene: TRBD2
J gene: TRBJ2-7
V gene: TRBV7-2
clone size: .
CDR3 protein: CASSFIAGDGYEQYF
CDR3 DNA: TGTGCCAGCAGCTTTATAGCGGGAGATGGTTACGAGCAGTACTTC

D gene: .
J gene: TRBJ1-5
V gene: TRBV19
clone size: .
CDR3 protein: CASSIGYQPQHF
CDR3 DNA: TGTGCCAGTAGTATCGGTTATCAGCCCCAGCATTTT

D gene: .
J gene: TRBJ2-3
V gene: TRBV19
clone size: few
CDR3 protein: CASSISDTQYF
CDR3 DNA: TGTGCCAGTAGTATATCAGATACGCAGTATTTT

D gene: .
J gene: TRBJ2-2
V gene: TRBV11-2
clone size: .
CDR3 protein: CASSLDRAGELFF
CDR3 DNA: TGTGCCAGCAGCTTAGACAGGGCCGGGGAGCTGTTTTTT

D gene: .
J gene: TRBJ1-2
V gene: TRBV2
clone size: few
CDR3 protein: CASSETGGGYTF
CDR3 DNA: TGTGCCAGCAGTGAGACGGGGGGCGGCTACACCTTC

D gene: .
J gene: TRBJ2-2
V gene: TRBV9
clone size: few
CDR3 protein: CASSPLGPTDTGELFF
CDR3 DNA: TGTGCCAGCAGCCCCCTCGGCCCTACGGACACCGGGGAGCTGTTTTTT

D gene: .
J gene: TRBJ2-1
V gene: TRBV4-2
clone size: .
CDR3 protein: CASSQEGHNSYNEQFF
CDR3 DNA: TGTGCCAGCAGCCAAGAGGGGCACAACTCCTACAATGAGCAGTTCTTC

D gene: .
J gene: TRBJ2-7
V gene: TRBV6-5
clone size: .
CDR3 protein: CASSSIARTYEQYF
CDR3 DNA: TGTGCCAGCAGTTCCATAGCGAGAACGTACGAGCAGTACTTC

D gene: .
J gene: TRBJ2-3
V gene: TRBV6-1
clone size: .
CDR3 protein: CASRQGAGTDTQYF
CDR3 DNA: TGTGCCAGCAGACAGGGAGCGGGCACAGATACGCAGTATTTT

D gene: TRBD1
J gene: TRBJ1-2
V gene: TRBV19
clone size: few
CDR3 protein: CAAGEGWGQGWNTF
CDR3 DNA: TGTGCCGCCGGTGAGGGATGGGGACAGGGTTGGAACACCTTC

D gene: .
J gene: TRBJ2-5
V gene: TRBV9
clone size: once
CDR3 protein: CASSAGSWGQETQYF
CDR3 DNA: TGTGCCAGCAGCGCGGGGTCGTGGGGACAAGAGACCCAGTACTTC

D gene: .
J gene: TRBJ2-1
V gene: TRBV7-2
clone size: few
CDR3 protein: CASSSGRSSYNEQFF
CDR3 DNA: TGTGCCAGCAGTTCAGGAAGGAGCTCCTACAATGAGCAGTTCTTC

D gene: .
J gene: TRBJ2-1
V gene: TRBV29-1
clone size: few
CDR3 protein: CSVGTVDEQFF
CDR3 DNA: TGCAGCGTTGGGACAGTCGATGAGCAGTTCTTC

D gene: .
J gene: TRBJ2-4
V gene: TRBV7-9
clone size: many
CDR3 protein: CASSLASRGDIQYF
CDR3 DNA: TGTGCCAGCAGCTTAGCGTCCAGGGGGGACATTCAGTACTTC

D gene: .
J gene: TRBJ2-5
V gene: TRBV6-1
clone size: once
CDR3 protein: CASSESGTSEETQYF
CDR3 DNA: TGTGCCAGCAGTGAGTCAGGGACAAGTGAGGAGACCCAGTACTTC

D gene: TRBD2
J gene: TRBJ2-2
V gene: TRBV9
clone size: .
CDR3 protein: CASSVGLAGTGELFF
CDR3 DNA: TGTGCCAGCAGCGTAGGACTAGCGGGCACCGGGGAGCTGTTTTTT

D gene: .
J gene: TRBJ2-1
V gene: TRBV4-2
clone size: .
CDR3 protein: CASSQDSRGDNEQFF
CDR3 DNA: TGTGCCAGCAGCCAAGATTCTAGAGGGGACAATGAGCAGTTCTTC

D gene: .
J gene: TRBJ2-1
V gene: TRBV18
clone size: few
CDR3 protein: CASSPTIGSDYNEQFF
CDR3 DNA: TGTGCCAGCTCACCAACGATCGGGAGTGATTACAATGAGCAGTTCTTC

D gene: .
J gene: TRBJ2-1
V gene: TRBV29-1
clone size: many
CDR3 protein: CSGTSSDEQFF
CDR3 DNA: TGCAGCGGAACTAGTTCGGATGAGCAGTTCTTC

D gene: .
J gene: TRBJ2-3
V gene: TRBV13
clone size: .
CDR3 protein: CASSLIRGSKDTQYF
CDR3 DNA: TGTGCCAGCAGCTTAATACGTGGGAGTAAAGATACGCAGTATTTT

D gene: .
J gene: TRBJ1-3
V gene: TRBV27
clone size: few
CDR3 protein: CASSPNEHLGNTIYF
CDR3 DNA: TGTGCCAGCAGTCCCAACGAACACCTCGGAAACACCATATATTTT

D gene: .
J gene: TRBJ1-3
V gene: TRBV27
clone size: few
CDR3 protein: CASRTATASGNTIYF
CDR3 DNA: TGTGCCAGCAGGACAGCAACCGCTTCTGGAAACACCATATATTTT

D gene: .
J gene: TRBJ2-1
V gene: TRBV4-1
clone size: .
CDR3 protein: CASSQVGRNHEQFF
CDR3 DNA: TGCGCCAGCAGCCAAGTGGGTAGGAACCATGAGCAGTTCTTC

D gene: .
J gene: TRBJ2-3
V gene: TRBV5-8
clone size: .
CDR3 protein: CASSHPSTDTQYF
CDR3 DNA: TGTGCCAGCAGCCACCCTAGCACAGATACGCAGTATTTT

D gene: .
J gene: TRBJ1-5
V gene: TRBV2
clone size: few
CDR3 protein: CASSEMLGNQPQHF
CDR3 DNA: TGTGCCAGCAGTGAAATGCTGGGAAATCAGCCCCAGCATTTT

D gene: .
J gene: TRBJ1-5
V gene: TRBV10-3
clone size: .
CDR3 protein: CAISRTDNQPQHF
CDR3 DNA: TGTGCCATCAGTAGGACAGATAATCAGCCCCAGCATTTT

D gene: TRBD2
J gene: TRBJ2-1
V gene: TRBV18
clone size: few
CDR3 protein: CASSQLAGRTYNEQFF
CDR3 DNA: TGTGCCAGCTCCCAGTTAGCGGGAAGGACTTACAATGAGCAGTTCTTC

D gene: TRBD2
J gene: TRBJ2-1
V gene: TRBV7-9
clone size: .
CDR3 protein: CASSPSLAGGNEQFF
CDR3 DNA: TGTGCCAGCAGCCCCTCACTAGCGGGAGGGAATGAGCAGTTCTTC

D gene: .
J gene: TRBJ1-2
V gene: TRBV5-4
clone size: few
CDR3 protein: CASSQEPLNGYTF
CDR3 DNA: TGTGCCAGCAGCCAAGAACCCCTGAATGGCTACACCTTC

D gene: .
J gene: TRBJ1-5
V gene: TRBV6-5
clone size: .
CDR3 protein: CASSYSGAGDQPQHF
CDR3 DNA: TGTGCCAGCAGTTACAGTGGGGCGGGGGATCAGCCCCAACATTTT

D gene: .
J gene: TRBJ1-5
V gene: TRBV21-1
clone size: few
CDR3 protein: CASSRLRTGTGPYSNQPQHF
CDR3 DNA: TGTGCCAGCAGCCGATTGCGGACAGGTACCGGGCCTTATAGCAATCAGCCCCAGCATTTT

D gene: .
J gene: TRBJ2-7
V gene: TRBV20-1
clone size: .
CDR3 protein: CSASRGSEQYF
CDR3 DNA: TGCAGTGCTTCGAGGGGGAGCGAGCAGTACTTC

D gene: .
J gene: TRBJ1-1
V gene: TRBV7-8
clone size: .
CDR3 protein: CASSRSNSQNTEAFF
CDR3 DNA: TGTGCCAGCAGCAGGTCGAACAGCCAGAACACTGAAGCTTTCTTT

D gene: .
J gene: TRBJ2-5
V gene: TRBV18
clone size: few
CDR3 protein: CASSSPGSQETQYF
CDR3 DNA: TGTGCCAGCTCGTCCCCGGGGTCTCAAGAGACCCAGTACTTC

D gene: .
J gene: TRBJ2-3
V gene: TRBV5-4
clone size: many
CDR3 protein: CASSPAEGKSGTQYF
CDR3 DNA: TGTGCCAGCAGCCCGGCAGAAGGGAAGTCTGGTACGCAGTATTTT

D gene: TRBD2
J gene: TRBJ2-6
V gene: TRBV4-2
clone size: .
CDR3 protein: CASSQPGLAGRGGANVLTF
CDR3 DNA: TGTGCCAGCAGCCAACCCGGGTTAGCGGGCCGGGGAGGGGCCAACGTCCTGACTTTC

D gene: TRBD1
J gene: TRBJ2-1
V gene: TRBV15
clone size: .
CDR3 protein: CATSRGQRDSHLAGQFF
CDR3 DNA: TGTGCCACCAGCCGTGGGCAACGGGACAGCCACCTGGCTGGGCAGTTCTTC

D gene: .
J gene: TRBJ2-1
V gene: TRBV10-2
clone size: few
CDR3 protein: CAARGPLSYNEQFF
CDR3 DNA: TGCGCCGCCAGGGGCCCCCTCTCCTACAATGAGCAGTTCTTC

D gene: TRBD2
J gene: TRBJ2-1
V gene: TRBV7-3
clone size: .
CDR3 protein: CASSLGGTSGSGEQFF
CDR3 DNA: TGTGCCAGCAGCTTAGGGGGGACTAGCGGGAGCGGTGAGCAGTTCTTC

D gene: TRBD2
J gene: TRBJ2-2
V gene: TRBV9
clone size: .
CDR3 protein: CASSSGGSMTGELFF
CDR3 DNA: TGTGCCAGCAGTTCAGGCGGGAGTATGACCGGGGAGCTGTTTTTT

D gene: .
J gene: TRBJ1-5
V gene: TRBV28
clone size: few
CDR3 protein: CASSPTGLHQPQHF
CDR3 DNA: TGTGCCAGCAGTCCGACAGGATTACATCAGCCCCAGCATTTT

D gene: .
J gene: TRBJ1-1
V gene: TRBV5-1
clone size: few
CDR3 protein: CASSLAGGATEAFF
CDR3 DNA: TGCGCCAGCAGCTTGGCTGGGGGGGCCACTGAAGCTTTCTTT

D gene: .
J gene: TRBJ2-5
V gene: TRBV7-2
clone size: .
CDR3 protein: CASSPQKGSQETQYF
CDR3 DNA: TGTGCCAGCAGCCCTCAAAAGGGCAGCCAAGAGACCCAGTACTTC

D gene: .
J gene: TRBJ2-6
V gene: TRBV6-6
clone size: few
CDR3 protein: CASSYDTTSGANVLTF
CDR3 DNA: TGTGCCAGCAGTTACGATACGACCTCTGGGGCCAACGTCCTGACTTTC

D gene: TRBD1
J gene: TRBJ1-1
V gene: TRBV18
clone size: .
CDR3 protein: CASSPGQGASTEAFF
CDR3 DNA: TGTGCCAGCTCTCCGGGTCAGGGGGCGAGTACTGAAGCTTTCTTT

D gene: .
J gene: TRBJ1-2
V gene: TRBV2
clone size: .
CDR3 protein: CASTHSPGGSGYTF
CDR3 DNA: TGTGCCAGCACCCATTCCCCGGGCGGGAGTGGCTACACCTTC

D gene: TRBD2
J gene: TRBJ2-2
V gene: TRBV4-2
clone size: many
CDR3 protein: CASSQGAAGGDTGELFF
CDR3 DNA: TGTGCCAGCAGCCAAGGGGCTGCTGGGGGGGACACCGGGGAGCTGTTTTTT

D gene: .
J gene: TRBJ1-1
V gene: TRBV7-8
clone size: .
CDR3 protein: CASSFIHQSSEAFF
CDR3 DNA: TGTGCCAGCAGCTTCATACATCAGTCATCTGAAGCTTTCTTT

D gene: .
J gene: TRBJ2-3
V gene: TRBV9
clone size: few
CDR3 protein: CASSVGPGNTDTQYF
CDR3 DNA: TGTGCCAGCAGCGTAGGCCCGGGGAACACAGATACGCAGTATTTT

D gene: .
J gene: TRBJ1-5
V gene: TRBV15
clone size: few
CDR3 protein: CATSTDFTGTGQPQHF
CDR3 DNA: TGTGCCACCAGCACCGATTTCACCGGGACTGGTCAGCCCCAGCATTTT

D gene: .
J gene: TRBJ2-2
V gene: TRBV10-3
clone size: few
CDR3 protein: CAISINTGELFF
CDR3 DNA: TGTGCCATCAGTATAAACACCGGGGAGCTGTTTTTT

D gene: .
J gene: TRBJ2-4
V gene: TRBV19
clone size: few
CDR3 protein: CASSITFAKNIQYF
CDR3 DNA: TGTGCCAGTTCTATCACGTTTGCCAAAAACATTCAGTACTTC